The entry below gives a single TCR beta chain sequence along with its context. It has no known antigen specificity. No much larger clonotype is one base removed from it; base qualities were not supplied. There are 15 amino acids in the CDR3, from cysteine to phenylalanine inclusive. Of all the DNA, just the CDR3 is kept, 45 bases in frame from base 1. The source of the sample is a study of cytomegalovirus exposure and HLA in healthy donors (dated by TCRdb to 2017 to 2019). Concerning the study at large: In an earlier analysis of some 610 of the donors, roughly 300 Gb of sequence data and 95 million to 130 million unique TCR beta sequences from about 179 million T cells were reported. Around 320 gigabases of sequencing data and 78 million or so unique TCR sequences were included in an early release covering under 650 HLA-typed donors. In the later analysis, no new phenotypic data were used to find candidate immune exposures; instead, reliance was placed on TCR beta sequences and their occurrence across donors. Among the approximately 430 genotyped donors, around 81% belonged to the genetic ancestry cluster associated with self-reported Caucasian donors. Every repertoire in the discovery cohort had been generated on one and the same sequencing platform. The study combined high-throughput TCR immunosequencing, statistical association of individual TCRs with disease status, and machine learning to predict cytomegalovirus infection status. The study aimed to test whether cataloging public T cell receptors could reveal signatures of past pathogen exposure. A later genetic analysis took genome-wide SNP genotypes for about three fifths of the 666 donors and used that subset as a discovery cohort. In an earlier analysis of a few hundred of the donors, high-throughput TCR beta sequencing was used to judge whether each TCR beta V gene segment behaved as functional or pseudogenic. A later analysis re-analyzed previously published TCR beta repertoires from 660 or so donors and added high-resolution HLA genotyping to study TCR occurrence patterns. The study profiled the T cell repertoires of 500 to 800 subjects by immunosequencing and related them to cytomegalovirus serostatus. Along with the approximately 700-subject first cohort, a separate validation cohort of over 90 different subjects was used. Class I and class II HLA loci were covered by the typing at four-digit resolution. Donor age, sex, ethnicity and CMV serostatus were collected together with the repertoire data. On average, 235,054 unique TCR beta nucleotide sequences were sequenced per donor among more than 350 genotyped donors of the cohort, with roughly a sixth of those sequences being non-productive. The number of typed donors differed by locus: 629-630 for A, B, C, DRB1 and DQB1; some 540 for DQA1; fewer than 610 for DPA1; and about 450 for DPB1. Roughly 5 DR-DQ haplotypes were handled as single units for association and clustering, since linkage in the cohort was strong. What the work shows at the level of the full study, not this receptor alone: According to the authors, the approach could potentially be generalized to other disease states and immunological phenotypes. In a later analysis, several top co-occurrence clusters were reported to appear linked to parvovirus B19, influenza, CMV and Epstein-Barr virus. The presence/absence analyses assumed that sequencing depth was roughly uniform across donors, and that assumption may not be true. In a later analysis, HLA-associated TCR beta chains were found to be more clonally expanded and to have lower generation probabilities than equally common non-associated chains. Because some donors lacked HLA typing at each locus, the association tests relied only on the typed subset. Linkage disequilibrium might explain the correlated functional status among segregating V segments, but an unknown experimental factor could not be ruled out. Because counts were too low, around 18 rarely observed V segments, including chromosome 9 orphons, were left out of the earlier analysis of 587 of the donors. In both the original and validation cohorts, the classifier was reported to diagnose cytomegalovirus status with high specificity and sensitivity. In a later analysis, more than 15,000 TCR beta sequences were associated with specific HLA alleles at a false discovery rate of 0.05. In a later analysis, TCR association rates were found to vary across HLA loci, with the most associated TCRs seen for DRB1 alleles and the fewest for HLA-C alleles. Across donors, most TCR sequences were observed very rarely, whereas some public TCRs were present in many individuals. In the study, about 150 TCR beta chains were listed as associated with cytomegalovirus. In a later genetic analysis, a missense DCLRE1C variant was associated with V-gene and J-gene trimming of TCR beta chains, and the association was replicated in an independent cohort. This cohort had only TCR beta chains sequenced, and the lack of alpha or paired-chain data limited which features could be detected. In vitro tests confirmed that a few of the cytomegalovirus-associated TCR beta chains recognize cytomegalovirus antigens. According to a later genetic analysis, donors in an Asian-associated ancestry cluster had fewer N-insertions in productive TCRs than the approximately 670-donor mean. In an earlier analysis of over 550 of the donors, most TCR beta V segments were observed in productive rearrangements about 87% or about 30% of the time, broadly matching IMGT annotations. A further reported finding was that TCR beta sequences accurately predicted the HLA-A and HLA-B alleles for most subjects in the first cohort. According to a later analysis, most CMV-associated TCR beta chains appeared to be HLA-restricted, and the HLA associations seemed to be driven largely by CMV exposure. CMV serostatus was the only immune exposure information available for the cohort. A cluster of highly shared sequence variants was judged likely to be a technical artifact of the sequencing pipeline. The 87-base-pair reads could not distinguish some IMGT-functional V segments, including TRBV6-2 and TRBV6-3, so those segments were excluded. Assigning TCR associations to individual alleles was difficult when HLA alleles, especially DR and DQ, strongly co-occurred.

The cohort comprised more than 550 healthy bone marrow donors. At the time of sampling, every cohort member was nominally healthy, though immune exposures that went unrecorded were likely present. The donor tested CMV seronegative and was one of the 352 seronegative cohort members. Each donor provided a peripheral blood sample, and peripheral blood mononuclear cells were used for TCR beta sequencing. The Qiagen DNeasy Blood Extraction Kit was used to extract genomic DNA from the blood cell samples. Receptor amplification or capture employed the immunoSEQ multiplex PCR assay. For the multiplex PCR, a mixture combining 60 forward primers for TCR Vbeta segments and 13 reverse primers for TCR Jbeta segments was used. Amplification of the CDR3 region of rearranged TCR beta genes was performed with a multiplex PCR assay on genomic DNA. Amplified TCR beta libraries were sequenced as 87-base-pair reads on the Illumina HiSeq System. The paper's processing steps were these. In a later analysis, tens of millions of unique TCR beta chains were counted across the 500 to 700 repertoires, and about 10 million of these chains were shared by at least two donors. To remove PCR and sequencing errors, raw reads were error-corrected and collapsed into unique sequences using a nearest-neighbor algorithm that merged closely related sequences. CDR3 sequences were aligned to IMGT reference sequences to assign V, D and J gene segments. Each retained sequence needed at least a six-nucleotide match to both a V gene segment and a J gene segment. A rearrangement counted as productive if the CDR3 had no stop codons and remained in frame with V and J, and every other rearrangement counted as non-productive. Following IMGT convention, CDR3 was defined as the stretch from the second conserved V-encoded cysteine to the conserved J-encoded phenylalanine. The earlier analysis of more than 450 of the donors excluded sequences that lacked an unambiguous match to a single V gene segment. In an earlier analysis of 450 to 750 of the donors, a V segment was called functional when productive rearrangements were above 56.7%, and segregating when the standard deviation between donors exceeded 5%. A statistical classification framework was developed to diagnose cytomegalovirus status using the catalog of TCR beta chain sequences. In a later analysis, V and J genes were assigned by comparing TCR nucleotide sequences against IMGT/GENE-DB human TR gene sequences. A later analysis assigned CDR3 sequences and most-parsimonious VDJ recombination scenarios with the TCRdist pipeline. A later analysis defined each TCR beta chain by its CDR3 amino acid sequence plus V-gene family, and excluded reads lacking a unique V-gene family. A later analysis removed 550 to 650 highly shared, low-generation-probability nucleotide sequences to deal with suspected cross-contamination and a sequencing artifact. A later analysis calculated a clonal expansion index for each public chain from normalized within-repertoire ranks of inferred template counts. In a later analysis, generation probabilities were computed using a VDJ recombination model fitted to out-of-frame rearrangements, and the results were checked against IGoR. Hypergeometric tests were used in a later analysis to score TCR-TCR, TCR-HLA and TCR-CMV co-occurrence, with a repertoire-size bias correction applied to the TCR pairs. To estimate false discovery rates, a later analysis permuted the HLA or CMV assignments 20 times. A later analysis grouped co-occurring TCRs with DBSCAN, adding TCRdist sequence similarity when clustering within HLA-allele-positive subsets. Co-occurrence clustering excluded repertoires with fewer than 30,000 or more than 120,000 public chains, plus five with anomalous nucleotide sharing. TCRdb obtained this table from immuneACCESS and retained in-frame rearrangements with V and J assigned. These tables miss some clones; where compared with another copy, unresolved V genes account for less than half of the shortfall, and the remainder is unexplained. The V and J calls and clone size come from that table; D and trimming were worked out from the DNA. For this sample there are fewer than 200,000 clones; roughly 87% appear just once. The top ten clonotypes cover approximately 1.1% of the sample.

This clonotype originated in a boy between 2 and 15 years old in good health and CMV-seronegative. The specimen sequenced was PBMCs. The V and J segments used are TRBV21-1 and TRBJ1-2; TRBD1, as called in the table, went unchecked against the DNA. TRBV21-1 is a listed pseudogene. The nucleotides read TGTGCCAGCAGCAAGGTCAGGCGAACCACAAACGGCTACACCTTC. Translated, this is CASSKVRRTTNGYTF.